Each of the 29 T cell receptor beta chains below was sequenced from the same sample in a study of cytomegalovirus exposure and HLA in healthy donors. PCR amplification relied on 60 Vbeta primers (plus 13 Jbeta primers). Profiling relied on immunoSEQ multiplex PCR, and the TCRdb table lists in-frame clones only, not all of them. The sample carries 100,000 to 150,000 clones, around 83% recorded once. Sequenced input: PBMCs. All receptors come from a man aged 50-59 years in good health and CMV-seronegative.

This clone was observed once. The chain carries TRBV5-1 and TRBJ2-7; a possible D gene is TRBD1 (5 bases). The CDR3 is made up of 12 amino acids. Trimming took 4 bases from V and 0 from J, leaving 5 bases between them. Germline values: CDR1 SGHRS, CDR2 YFSETQ. The CDR3 coding sequence is TGCGCCAGCAGCGACAGCTCCTACGAGCAGTACTTC. Amino acids: CASSDSSYEQYF.

The rearrangement links TRBV25-1 to TRBJ2-3; 8 bases fit TRBD2. Looked up from germline, CDR1 is MGHDK and CDR2 is SYGVNS. Trimming at V came to 3 bases and at J to 5 bases, leaving 10 bases not matched to a gene. The CDR3 runs to 16 residues. CDR3 amino acids: CASSDPGRGEVDTQYF. DNA for the CDR3: TGTGCCAGCAGTGATCCGGGGCGGGGGGAGGTAGATACGCAGTATTTT.

The rearrangement uses TRBV2 and TRBJ2-2; no clear D. This CDR3 is 15 amino acids long. Germline V gene data show CDR1 as SNHLY and CDR2 as FYNNEI. The V end was cut by 6 bases, the J end by 1 base, with 12 bases between. The CDR3 protein is CASSPIPENTGELFF. The CDR3 DNA is TGTGCCAGCAGCCCTATTCCCGAGAACACCGGGGAGCTGTTTTTT. Together with reference TRBV2 and TRBJ2-2, the CDR3 gives the full variable domain: EPEVTQTPSHQVTQMGQEVILRCVPISNHLYFYWYRQILGQKVEFLVSFYNNEISEKSEIFDDQFSVERPDGSNFTLKIRSTKLEDSAMYFCASSPIPENTGELFFGEGSRLTVL.

This CDR3 is CASSTDRDFKNIQYF. The DNA for the CDR3 is TGTGCCAGCAGCACCGACAGGGATTTCAAAAACATTCAGTACTTC. The chain links TRBV6-5 to TRBJ2-4, with 7 bases matching TRBD1. The CDR3 runs 15 residues. J lost 3 bases, V lost 6 bases, and 8 bases had no gene match. CDR1 is MNHEY and CDR2 is SVGAGI in the germline V gene.

This clone was counted a few times. This rearrangement joins TRBV5-1 to TRBJ1-6, with 8 bases identical to TRBD1. CDR1 SGHRS and CDR2 YFSETQ come from the germline V gene. The CDR3 runs to 15 residues. The J segment lost 3 bases and the V segment lost 4 bases, leaving 3 bases of the junction unmatched. CDR3 amino acids: CASSGGQGYNSPLHF. The CDR3 bases are TGCGCCAGCAGCGGAGGACAGGGCTATAATTCACCCCTCCACTTT. Drawing the rest from reference TRBV5-1 and TRBJ1-6, the complete variable domain is KAGVTQTPRYLIKTRGQQVTLSCSPISGHRSVSWYQQTPGQGLQFLFEYFSETQRNKGNFPGRFSGRQFSNSRSEMNVSTLELGDSALYLCASSGGQGYNSPLHFGNGTRLTVT.

The V and J genes are TRBV30 and TRBJ1-3, with 9 bases that match TRBD1. V was pared by 3 bases and J by 4 bases, with 1 base of the junction left unmatched. CDR1 GTSNPN and CDR2 SVGIG come from the germline V gene (reference sequence). This CDR3 contains 13 residues. This chain's CDR3 is CAWRQGAGNTIYF. CDR3 DNA: TGTGCCTGGAGACAGGGGGCGGGAAACACCATATATTTT.

The chain carries TRBV2 and TRBJ2-5; 9 bases align to TRBD2. CDR1 is SNHLY and CDR2 is FYNNEI in the germline V gene. With 4 bases clipped from V and 5 bases from J, the junction kept 8 bases outside the gene matches. The CDR3 runs 15 residues. For the CDR3, the DNA is TGTGCCAGCAGTGTCTTTGGGACTAGCCAGGAGACCCAGTACTTC. Its translation is CASSVFGTSQETQYF.

This chain connects TRBV30 to TRBJ1-3; 8 bases are shared with TRBD1. There are 17 residues in the CDR3. V dropped 4 bases and J dropped 2; count of bases not matched to a gene: 13. Germline lookup yields CDR1 GTSNPN and CDR2 SVGIG (reference sequence). CDR3 sequence: CAWTTDRGFSPGNTIYF. As DNA, the CDR3 is TGTGCCTGGACTACCGACAGGGGATTTAGTCCTGGAAACACCATATATTTT. Filled out from reference TRBV30 and TRBJ1-3, the complete variable domain reads SQTIHQWPATLVQPVGSPLSLECTVEGTSNPNLYWYRQAAGRGLQLLFYSVGIGQISSEVPQNLSASRPQDRQFILSSKKLLLSDSGFYLCAWTTDRGFSPGNTIYFGEGSWLTVV.

This clone has just one count. The chain has TRBV4-2 and TRBJ2-3; TRBD2 agrees at 11 bases. CDR3 size: 18 residues. Germline V gene data show CDR1 as LGHNA and CDR2 as YNFKEQ. Trimming at V came to 4 bases and at J to 0 bases, leaving 9 bases not matched to a gene. CDR3 residues: CASSPQTSGDPSTDTQYF. The CDR3 nucleotides read TGTGCCAGCAGCCCTCAGACTAGCGGGGACCCTAGCACAGATACGCAGTATTTT.

This chain joins TRBV2 and TRBJ2-5, with TRBD1 matching over 8 bases. V gave up 8 bases and J gave up 10 bases; unmatched junction bases: 15. The V gene's germline CDR1 is SNHLY and CDR2 FYNNEI. CDR3 length: 14 amino acids. As DNA, the CDR3 is TGTGCCAGCGAAAGTGGGACAGGTGCCGTGGGCCAGTACTTC. It specifies CASESGTGAVGQYF.

This clone was recorded a few times. The chain recombines TRBV19 with TRBJ1-6; 9 nucleotides match TRBD1. This CDR3 spans 15 amino acids. V lost 5 bases to trimming and J lost 8 bases; unmatched junction nucleotides: 7. Germline values: CDR1 LNHDA, CDR2 SQIVND (reference sequence). CDR3 nucleotides: TGTGCCAGTAGTTTTACGGGACAGGGATATTCACCCCTCCACTTT. Translation: CASSFTGQGYSPLHF.

In regard to this clone: The same CDR3 can be traced to other DNA sequences in this sample. This chain uses TRBV4-1 with TRBJ2-7; D gene uncertain. The CDR3 has 13 amino acids. CDR1 is MGHRA and CDR2 is YSYEKL in the germline V gene. The ends were cut back, 2 bases at V and 0 bases at J, with 5 bases in the middle. CDR3 protein: CASSQTASYEQYF. The CDR3 DNA reads as TGCGCCAGCAGCCAAACAGCCTCCTACGAGCAGTACTTC.

The CDR3 spells CAWSVLASGSGNTIYF. Here the CDR3 DNA reads TGTGCCTGGAGTGTACTCGCCTCAGGCTCTGGAAACACCATATATTTT. The rearrangement links TRBV30 to TRBJ1-3; D is undetermined. Germline CDR1 reads GTSNPN; CDR2 reads SVGIG (reference sequence). The CDR3 contains 16 residues. V lost 0 bases, J lost 0 bases, and 12 bases lay in between.

This rearrangement joins TRBV19 to TRBJ2-3; the D is unclear. The germline V and J ends were trimmed by 3 bases and 5 bases, with 3 bases remaining between them. Germline loops: CDR1 LNHDA, CDR2 SQIVND (reference sequence). This CDR3 comprises 11 residues. The CDR3 nucleotides are TGTGCCAGTAGTATCGGAGATACGCAGTATTTT. It encodes CASSIGDTQYF. Supplemented by reference TRBV19 and TRBJ2-3, the full variable domain reads DGGITQSPKYLFRKEGQNVTLSCEQNLNHDAMYWYRQDPGQGLRLIYYSQIVNDFQKGDIAEGYSVSREKKESFPLTVTSAQKNPTAFYLCASSIGDTQYFGPGTRLTVL.

The V gene is TRBV7-2, the J gene TRBJ2-3; 11 bases are shared with TRBD2. Germline V CDR1 and CDR2: SGHTA, FQGNSA. The CDR3 is 14 amino acids. Unmatched junction bases numbered 7, after V lost 3 bases and J lost 11 bases. The DNA of the CDR3 is TGTGCCAGCAGCTTTGGTAGCGGGGGGGCAAGGCAGTATTTT. Translating it yields CASSFGSGGARQYF.

V usage is TRBV5-6 and J usage is TRBJ2-5; 7 bases are shared with TRBD1. The DNA end lines up better with TRBJ2-7; the J call may be wrong. The germline CDR1 and CDR2 sequences are SGHDT and YYEEEE. CDR3 length: 15 amino acids. The CDR3 is CASSLEGQHPYEQYF. CDR3 coding DNA: TGTGCCAGCAGCTTGGAGGGACAGCATCCCTACGAGCAGTACTTC.

The J gene is TRBJ2-1, the V gene TRBV11-2, with D maybe TRBD2 (7 bases). From germline, CDR1 is SGHAT and CDR2 FQNNGV. The CDR3 runs to 11 residues. Trimming took off 4 bases at V and 13 bases at J, with 11 bases between the two ends. CDR3 coding DNA: TGTGCCAGCAGCTCGGGGGGCATTCAGTTCTTC. As protein: CASSSGGIQFF.

V and J are TRBV7-2 and TRBJ1-2; the match to TRBD1 covers 8 bases. Germline CDR1 reads SGHTA; CDR2 reads FQGNSA. The CDR3 has 15 residues. Trimming removed 6 bases from V and 7 bases from J; junction bases left unmatched: 13. DNA for the CDR3: TGTGCCAGCAGTAAATCTCGGGGTACAGGGGGTGGCTACACCTTC. The encoded protein is CASSKSRGTGGGYTF.

This chain uses TRBV6-1 with TRBJ2-1; 11 bases match TRBD2. CDR1 is MNHNS and CDR2 is SASEGT in the germline V gene. CDR3 length: 15 amino acids. V lost 1 base and J lost 4; bases outside the gene matches: 0. CDR3 DNA sequence: TGTGCCAGCAGTGAAGGACTAGCGGGATACAATGAGCAGTTCTTC. It is translated as CASSEGLAGYNEQFF.

The rearrangement uses TRBV4-1 and TRBJ1-5; TRBD1 might be the D (6 bases). The CDR3 extends over 16 amino acids. Per germline, CDR1 MGHRA and CDR2 YSYEKL. The ends were cut back, 4 bases at V and 1 base at J, with 14 bases in the middle. Written as DNA, the CDR3 is TGCGCCAGCAGCCCAGAGGGGGGGCGAAGCAATCAGCCCCAGCATTTT. This encodes CASSPEGGRSNQPQHF.

The count of this clone is one. The chain joins TRBV19 to TRBJ1-6; D call uncertain. The CDR3 has 13 residues. Germline V gene sequence: CDR1 LNHDA, CDR2 SQIVND (reference sequence). Trimming removed 4 bases from V and 6 bases from J, with 7 bases in between. The CDR3, as DNA: TGTGCCAGTAGTACCAATCCTAATTCACCCCTCCACTTT. Encoded protein: CASSTNPNSPLHF.

Only a few counts were recorded for this clone. V usage is TRBV6-1 and J usage is TRBJ1-1; no clear D gene. V gave up 5 bases and J gave up 2 bases, with 12 bases separating them. The germline V gene encodes CDR1 MNHNS and CDR2 SASEGT. The CDR3 runs to 14 residues. In DNA form, the CDR3 reads TGTGCCAGCAGTCCTCAGGTTGCAAACACTGAAGCTTTCTTT. It yields the protein CASSPQVANTEAFF.

The rearrangement links TRBV10-1 to TRBJ2-2; TRBD2 agrees at 8 bases. Germline-derived CDR1 and CDR2 are WNHNN and SYGVQD (reference sequence). This CDR3 has 13 amino acids. The V gene end was trimmed by 7 bases and the J gene end by 4 bases; junction bases not matched to a gene: 2. The CDR3 is CASNRGGTGELFF. CDR3 DNA sequence: TGCGCCAGCAACCGGGGGGGCACCGGGGAGCTGTTTTTT.

The chain links TRBV5-1 to TRBJ2-7; the match to TRBD1 covers 7 bases. The CDR3 length is 18 residues. The V gene end was trimmed by 0 bases and the J gene end by 3 bases; junction bases not matched to a gene: 15. In germline, CDR1 is SGHRS, CDR2 YFSETQ. CDR3 DNA: TGCGCCAGCAGCTTGGGAGTGGCGGCTCGAGGGGGCCTCTACGAGCAGTACTTC. Its protein is CASSLGVAARGGLYEQYF.

The chain combines TRBV10-3 with TRBJ2-1; TRBD2 is a possible D gene (6 bases). Trimming took off 3 bases at V and 5 bases at J, with 14 bases between the two ends. CDR1 and CDR2 from the germline V gene are ENHRY and SYGVKD. This CDR3 contains 15 residues. DNA of the CDR3: TGTGCCATCAGTGAACCGGGACTTCCCAACAATGAGCAGTTCTTC. Its translation is CAISEPGLPNNEQFF.

The CDR3 coding sequence is TGTGCCAGCAGCCCGCCCGGGGACTCAGATACGCAGTATTTT. Its translation is CASSPPGDSDTQYF. The chain joins TRBV5-4 to TRBJ2-3, with D tentatively TRBD2 (6 bases). The CDR3 consists of 14 residues. V shed 4 bases and J shed 4 bases, with 13 bases lying between them. Germline V CDR1 and CDR2: SGHNT, YYREEE (reference sequence). Filled out from reference TRBV5-4 and TRBJ2-3, the complete variable domain reads ETGVTQSPTHLIKTRGQQVTLRCSSQSGHNTVSWYQQALGQGPQFIFQYYREEENGRGNFPPRFSGLQFPNYSSELNVNALELDDSALYLCASSPPGDSDTQYFGPGTRLTVL.

This clone was seen just once. This chain uses TRBV19 with TRBJ1-1, with D maybe TRBD1 (6 bases). V dropped 7 bases and J dropped 1 base, with 16 bases sitting between them. This CDR3 is built from 15 residues. CDR1 and CDR2 (germline): LNHDA, SQIVND (reference sequence). The CDR3 DNA reads as TGTGCCAGTACGGTCCCTGGGACAAAGAACACTGAAGCTTTCTTT. Residues: CASTVPGTKNTEAFF.

This clone was seen a few times. The genes are TRBV4-2 and TRBJ1-1; TRBD1 aligns across 8 bases. This CDR3 is 13 amino acids long. The V gene end was trimmed by 4 bases and the J gene end by 5 bases; junction bases not matched to a gene: 3. Germline CDR1 is LGHNA and CDR2 is YNFKEQ. The CDR3 here is CASSRTGSTEAFF. DNA of the CDR3: TGTGCCAGCAGCCGGACAGGGAGTACTGAAGCTTTCTTT.

The rearrangement uses TRBV9 and TRBJ2-7, with 11 bases matching TRBD2. The germline CDR1 and CDR2 sequences are SGDLS and YYNGEE. The V gene end was trimmed by 0 bases and the J gene end by 2 bases; junction bases not matched to a gene: 1. The CDR3 length is 15 residues. CDR3 nucleotides: TGTGCCAGCAGCGTAGGTAGCGGGGGGGCCTACGAGCAGTACTTC. As protein: CASSVGSGGAYEQYF. Using reference TRBV9 and TRBJ2-7 for the parts outside the CDR3, the full variable domain is DSGVTQTPKHLITATGQRVTLRCSPRSGDLSVYWYQQSLDQGLQFLIQYYNGEERAKGNILERFSAQQFPDLHSELNLSSLELGDSALYFCASSVGSGGAYEQYFGPGTRLTVT.